Listed below are T cell receptor beta chains from one sample, sequenced in a study of PD-L1 blockade in urothelial cancer. The repertoire was sequenced with immunoSEQ multiplex PCR; TCRdb's copy has only in-frame clones and lacks some. The profile covers 130,000 or so clones, with approximately 88% appearing a single time and 2.5% to 4% taken by the ten largest. Sequenced here: PBMCs, sampled around atezolizumab (anti-PD-L1) treatment. These receptors all stem from a man aged 50-59 years with urothelial cancer. Both conserved end residues are part of each CDR3. The D gene is left open where the match is weak.

V gene	D gene	J gene	CDR3 DNA	CDR3 protein
TRBV5-4	TRBD1	TRBJ2-1	TGTGCCAGCAGCTCCGGGACAGCCTCCTACAATGAGCAGTTCTTC	CASSSGTASYNEQFF
TRBV4-1	.	TRBJ2-1	TGCGCCAGCAGCCAACCCGGGACTCCGCTCAATGAGCAGTTCTTC	CASSQPGTPLNEQFF
TRBV2	.	TRBJ2-7	TGTGCCAGCCAGAAGGTGGGGACTCTGTACGAGCAGTACTTC	CASQKVGTLYEQYF
TRBV9	.	TRBJ2-7	TGTGCCAGCAGCGTTTCGGCCGACACCTACGAGCAGTACTTC	CASSVSADTYEQYF
TRBV7-9	.	TRBJ2-2	TGTGCCAGCAGCTTTAGAGCCACCGGGGAGCTGTTTTTT	CASSFRATGELFF
TRBV29-1	TRBD1	TRBJ2-3	TGCAGCGTTGAAGAGGGTGCGACAGGGGCAGATACGCAGTATTTT	CSVEEGATGADTQYF
TRBV5-1	TRBD2	TRBJ2-2	TGCGCCAGCAGCTTGCTCCCTAGCGGGAGAGTCGGGGCCGGGGAGCTGTTTTTT	CASSLLPSGRVGAGELFF
TRBV7-2	.	TRBJ1-5	TGTGCCAGCAGCTTGGGACTTTATAGCAATCAGCCCCAGCATTTT	CASSLGLYSNQPQHF
TRBV10-3	.	TRBJ1-1	TGTGCCATCAGTGAGGCTCCGGGGCGGGGGACTGAAGCTTTCTTT	CAISEAPGRGTEAFF
TRBV30	.	TRBJ2-3	TGTGCCTGGGGAGGGAGGGATACGCAGTATTTT	CAWGGRDTQYF
TRBV27	TRBD2	TRBJ2-7	TGTGCCAGCAGTCAACTAGCGGGAGCGTACGAGCAGTACTTC	CASSQLAGAYEQYF
TRBV9	.	TRBJ2-3	TGTGCCAGCAGCGTAGTGGCGGACTACCCCTACACAGATACGCAGTATTTT	CASSVVADYPYTDTQYF
TRBV19	.	TRBJ1-1	TGTGCCAGTAGTCCTATCCTCGGTGAAGCTTTCTTT	CASSPILGEAFF
TRBV4-1	TRBD1	TRBJ1-4	TGCGCCAGTAGAAGGACAGGACTAAATGAAAAACTGTTTTTT	CASRRTGLNEKLFF
TRBV6-1	.	TRBJ1-5	TGTGCCAGCAGTGATACAGGGACCAATCAGCCCCAGCATTTT	CASSDTGTNQPQHF